This T cell receptor beta chain was captured in a study of cytomegalovirus exposure and HLA in healthy donors (dated by TCRdb to the late 2010s). As for the study more broadly: An earlier analysis of roughly 610 of the donors reported approximately 260 Gb of sequence data and roughly 120 million unique TCR beta sequences obtained from roughly 180 million T cells. The number of typed donors differed by locus: roughly 629-630 for A, B, C, DRB1 and DQB1; approximately 530 for DQA1; approximately 610 for DPA1; and some 450 for DPB1. Among about 370 genotyped donors of the cohort, an average of around 250,000 unique TCR beta nucleotide sequences was sequenced per donor, of which roughly 17% were non-productive. Every discovery cohort repertoire had been produced on one sequencing platform. A separate validation cohort of over 95 different subjects was used in addition to the approximately 640-subject first cohort. In an earlier analysis of 587 of the donors, high-throughput TCR beta sequencing was used to judge whether each TCR beta V gene segment behaved as functional or pseudogenic. Four to six DR-DQ haplotypes were handled as single units for association and clustering, since linkage in the cohort was strong. The study used immunosequencing to profile the T cell repertoires of several hundred subjects and linked those repertoires to cytomegalovirus serostatus. Donor age, sex, ethnicity and CMV serostatus were collected together with the repertoire data. The genetic ancestry cluster associated with self-reported Caucasian donors included over 65% of the approximately 400 genotyped donors. The aim of the study was to test whether cataloging public T cell receptors could identify signatures of past pathogen exposure. The later analysis used no new phenotypic data to find candidate immune exposures, relying instead on TCR beta sequences and their occurrence across donors. Genome-wide SNP genotypes for about 65% of the 666 donors were used in a later genetic analysis, which treated that subset as a discovery cohort. To predict cytomegalovirus infection status, the study combined high-throughput TCR immunosequencing, statistical association of individual TCRs with disease status, and machine learning. Roughly 290 gigabases of sequencing data and around 88 million unique TCR sequences made up an early release that covered 500 to 700 HLA-typed donors. Both class I and class II loci were covered by HLA typing, at four-digit resolution. In a later analysis, previously published TCR beta repertoires from about 670 donors were re-analyzed and high-resolution HLA genotyping was added so that TCR occurrence patterns could be studied.

Between the V and J ends, shortened by 2 bases and 8 bases respectively, the junction contains 6 bases. CDR1 MDHEN and CDR2 SYDVKM were looked up in the germline V gene. The CDR3 runs 11 residues from the cysteine to the phenylalanine. Of the read, only the CDR3 DNA is kept; its 33 bases are in frame from base 1. Receptors were amplified or captured by the immunoSEQ multiplex PCR assay. For the multiplex PCR, a mixture combining 60 forward primers for TCR Vbeta segments and 13 reverse primers for TCR Jbeta segments was used. A multiplex PCR assay on genomic DNA amplified the CDR3 region of rearranged TCR beta genes. Amplified TCR beta libraries were sequenced as 87-base-pair reads on the Illumina HiSeq System. The source study handled its data this way. In a later analysis, some 80 million unique TCR beta chains were counted across the roughly 610 repertoires, and roughly 11 million of these chains were shared by at least two donors. A nearest-neighbor algorithm error-corrected the raw reads and collapsed the reads into unique sequences, merging closely related sequences to remove PCR and sequencing errors. Alignment of CDR3 sequences to IMGT reference sequences was used to assign V, D and J gene segments. For a sequence to be retained, a match of at least six nucleotides was required to both a V gene segment and a J gene segment. Rearrangements were called productive when the CDR3 lacked stop codons and stayed in frame with V and J; all others were non-productive. Following IMGT convention, CDR3 was defined as the stretch from the second conserved V-encoded cysteine up to the conserved J-encoded phenylalanine. Sequences without an unambiguous match to a single V gene segment were excluded from the earlier analysis of a few hundred of the donors. In an earlier analysis of almost 600 of the donors, a V segment was called functional when productive rearrangements were above 56.7%, and segregating when the standard deviation between donors exceeded 5%. A statistical classification framework was built to diagnose cytomegalovirus status from the catalog of TCR beta chain sequences. A later analysis assigned V and J genes by comparing TCR nucleotide sequences with IMGT/GENE-DB human TR gene sequences. A later analysis assigned CDR3 sequences and most-parsimonious VDJ recombination scenarios with the TCRdist pipeline. In a later analysis, every TCR beta chain was defined by the combination of its CDR3 amino acid sequence and its V-gene family, and reads without a unique V-gene family were dropped. In a later analysis, 500 to 650 highly shared, low-generation-probability nucleotide sequences were removed to address suspected cross-contamination and a sequencing artifact. For each public chain, a later analysis derived a clonal expansion index from normalized ranks of inferred template counts within each repertoire. In a later analysis, generation probabilities were computed using a VDJ recombination model fitted to out-of-frame rearrangements, and the results were checked against IGoR. Hypergeometric tests were used in a later analysis to score TCR-TCR, TCR-HLA and TCR-CMV co-occurrence, with a repertoire-size bias correction applied to the TCR pairs. In a later analysis, false discovery rates were estimated by permuting HLA or CMV assignments 20 times. A later analysis grouped co-occurring TCRs with DBSCAN, adding TCRdist sequence similarity when clustering within HLA-allele-positive subsets. Co-occurrence clustering excluded repertoires with fewer than 30,000 or more than 120,000 public chains, plus five with anomalous nucleotide sharing. The clones in this table, taken by TCRdb from immuneACCESS, are in-frame only. Not every clone is retained; where verified, under half of the shortfall comes from an unresolved V gene, and the cause of the rest is unknown. That table gives V, J and clone size, and the DNA gave D and trimming. Recorded for this sample are 96,000 or so clones; under 85% of them occurred a single time. Around 3.2% of the sample belongs to the ten largest clones.

About this clone itself: Its antigen is unknown. Qualities for individual bases were not recorded, and no much larger clone is one base off.

The cohort was made up of 500 to 850 healthy bone marrow donors. Cohort members were all nominally healthy when sampled, although unrecorded immune exposures were likely present. The donor tested CMV seropositive, placing the donor among the 289 seropositive members of the cohort. A peripheral blood sample was collected from each donor, and TCR beta sequencing was performed on peripheral blood mononuclear cells. The Qiagen DNeasy Blood Extraction Kit was used to extract genomic DNA from the blood cell samples. Beyond this particular receptor, the publication reports: A further reported finding was that TCR beta sequences accurately predicted the HLA-A and HLA-B alleles for most subjects in the first cohort. Several of the top co-occurrence clusters appeared to be linked to parvovirus B19, influenza, CMV and Epstein-Barr virus, according to a later analysis. According to the authors, the approach could potentially be generalized to other disease states and immunological phenotypes. Compared with the 666-donor mean, donors in an Asian-associated ancestry cluster had fewer N-insertions in productive TCRs, according to a later genetic analysis. Broadly in line with IMGT annotations, most TCR beta V segments showed up in productive rearrangements about 87% or about 30% of the time in an earlier analysis of several hundred of the donors. A later genetic analysis associated a missense DCLRE1C variant with V-gene and J-gene trimming of TCR beta chains, and an independent cohort replicated the association. In a later analysis, HLA-associated TCR beta chains showed more clonal expansion and lower generation probabilities than non-associated chains that were equally common. When HLA alleles, especially DR and DQ, strongly co-occurred, TCR associations were difficult to assign to individual alleles. While some public TCRs were present in many individuals, most TCR sequences turned up only very rarely across donors. Linkage disequilibrium might explain the correlated functional status among segregating V segments, but an unknown experimental factor could not be excluded. Three of the identified cytomegalovirus-associated TCR beta chains were confirmed in vitro to be specific for cytomegalovirus antigens. Most CMV-associated TCR beta chains appeared to be HLA-restricted in a later analysis, and the HLA associations seemed to be driven largely by CMV exposure. Because counts were too low, around 18 rarely observed V segments, including chromosome 9 orphons, were left out of the earlier analysis of about 500 of the donors. Only TCR beta chains were sequenced in this cohort, and the absence of alpha or paired-chain data limited detectable features. Because some donors lacked HLA typing at each locus, the association tests relied only on the typed subset. CMV serostatus was the only immune exposure information available for the cohort. According to a later analysis, TCR association rates differed among HLA loci, with DRB1 alleles showing the most associated TCRs and HLA-C alleles showing the fewest. In the study, roughly 160 TCR beta chains were listed as associated with cytomegalovirus. The presence/absence analyses assumed that sequencing depth was roughly uniform across donors, and that assumption may not be true. In both the original and validation cohorts, the classifier was reported to diagnose cytomegalovirus status with high specificity and sensitivity. The 87-base-pair reads could not distinguish some IMGT-functional V segments, including TRBV6-2 and TRBV6-3, so those segments were excluded. Specific HLA alleles were associated with roughly 16,000 TCR beta sequences at a false discovery rate of 0.05 in a later analysis. A cluster of highly shared sequence variants was judged likely to be a technical artifact of the sequencing pipeline.

Recombination joined TRBV28 with TRBJ1-1; the D segment could be TRBD1, given 5 matching bases. The sequencing input was PBMCs. This sequence originates from a female donor in good health and CMV-seropositive. The DNA sequence follows: TGTGCCAGCAGTTTACGGACAGAAGCTTTCTTT. It codes for CASSLRTEAFF.